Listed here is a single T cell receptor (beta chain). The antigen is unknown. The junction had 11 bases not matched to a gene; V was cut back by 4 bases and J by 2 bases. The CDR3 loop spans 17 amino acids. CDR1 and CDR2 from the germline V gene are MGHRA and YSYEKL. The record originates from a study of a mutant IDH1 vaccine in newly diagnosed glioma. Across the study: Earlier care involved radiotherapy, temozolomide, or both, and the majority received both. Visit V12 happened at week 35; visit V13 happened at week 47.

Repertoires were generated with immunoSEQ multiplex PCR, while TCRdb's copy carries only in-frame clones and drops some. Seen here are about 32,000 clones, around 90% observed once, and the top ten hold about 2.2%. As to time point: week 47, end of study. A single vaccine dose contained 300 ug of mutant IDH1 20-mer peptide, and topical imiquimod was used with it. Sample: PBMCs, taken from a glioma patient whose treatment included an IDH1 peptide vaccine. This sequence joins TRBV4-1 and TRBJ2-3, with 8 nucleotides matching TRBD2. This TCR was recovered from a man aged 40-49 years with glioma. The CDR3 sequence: CASSPLSAGAFTDTQYF. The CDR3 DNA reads TGCGCCAGCAGCCCGTTATCAGCGGGGGCCTTCACAGATACGCAGTATTTT.